These 2 T cell receptor beta chains were sequenced from one sample in a study of OX40 agonist ivuxolimab in advanced cancers. Data came from immunoSEQ multiplex PCR; TCRdb stores just in-frame clones and leaves some out. The table lists tens of thousands of clones, around 83% of them singletons. The specimen was CD4+ or CD8+ T cells sorted from blood, collected in a trial of the OX40 agonist ivuxolimab. The source of these receptors is an adult with an advanced solid tumor such as melanoma, head and neck, liver or kidney cancer.

V and J are TRBV6-4 and TRBJ1-2, with 7 bases matching TRBD1. V shed 5 bases, J shed 8 bases, and the junction held 8 bases outside the gene matches. The germline CDR1 and CDR2 sequences are MRHNA and SNTAGT. This CDR3 region has 13 residues. The DNA for the CDR3 is TGTGCCAGCAGTCGGACAGGAGGCGGGGGCTACACCTTC. Translated, it gives CASSRTGGGGYTF.

The J gene is TRBJ1-5, the V gene TRBV28; D call uncertain. The CDR3 is made up of 13 amino acids. Germline assignment: CDR1 MDHEN and CDR2 SYDVKM. Trimming removed 6 bases from V and 6 bases from J, with 12 bases in between. DNA of the CDR3: TGTGCCAGCAGCCCCCCGGATCGTCAGCCCCAGCATTTT. Protein: CASSPPDRQPQHF.